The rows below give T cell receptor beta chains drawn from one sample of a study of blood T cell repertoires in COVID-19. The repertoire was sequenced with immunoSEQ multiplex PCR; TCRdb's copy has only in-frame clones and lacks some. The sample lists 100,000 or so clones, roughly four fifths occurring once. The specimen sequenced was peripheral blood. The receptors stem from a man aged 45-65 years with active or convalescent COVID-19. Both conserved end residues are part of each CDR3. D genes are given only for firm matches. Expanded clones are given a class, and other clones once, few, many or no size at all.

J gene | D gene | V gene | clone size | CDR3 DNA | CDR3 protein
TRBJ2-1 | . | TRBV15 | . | . | CATSRVGQGAPFF
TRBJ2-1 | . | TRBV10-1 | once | TGCGCCAGCAGTGAGGGGGGGTTCCCCTACAATGAGCAGTTCTTC | CASSEGGFPYNEQFF
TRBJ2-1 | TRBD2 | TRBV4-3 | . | TGCGCCAGCAGCCAAGCGGGGGGTTCCTACAATGAGCAGTTCTTC | CASSQAGGSYNEQFF
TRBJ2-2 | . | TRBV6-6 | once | TGTGCCAGCAGTTACTCTTCCAGGGAGCTGTTTTTT | CASSYSSRELFF
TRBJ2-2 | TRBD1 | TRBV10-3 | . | TGTGCCATCAGTGTTGGGACAGGGGGCACCGGGGAGCTGTTTTTT | CAISVGTGGTGELFF
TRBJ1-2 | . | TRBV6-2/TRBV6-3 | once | TGTGCCAGCAGTTACGCCCGACTTTCCTATGGCTACACCTTC | CASSYARLSYGYTF
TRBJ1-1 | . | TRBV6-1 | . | TGTGCCAGCAGTGACAGGGGATACACTGAAGCTTTCTTT | CASSDRGYTEAFF
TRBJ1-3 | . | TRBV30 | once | TGTGCCTGGAGTTGGGGAGGCTCTGGAAACACCATATATTTT | CAWSWGGSGNTIYF
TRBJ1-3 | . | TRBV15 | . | TGTGCCACTTCGGGGGGGCGAGGAAACACCATATATTTT | CATSGGRGNTIYF
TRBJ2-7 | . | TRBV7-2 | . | TGTGCCAGCAGCTTAGGCCCATATCCAGGGAAGTACTTC | CASSLGPYPGKYF
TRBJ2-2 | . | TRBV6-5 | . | TGTGCCAGCAGTTACTATCAGGGGAAACACGGGGAGCTGTTTTTT | CASSYYQGKHGELFF
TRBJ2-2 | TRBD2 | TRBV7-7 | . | TGTGCCAGCAGCACCGGGACTAGCGGGGTGTTTAACACCGGGGAGCTGTTTTTT | CASSTGTSGVFNTGELFF
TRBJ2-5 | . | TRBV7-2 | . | TGTGCCAGCAGTTCTAGGAGGTCCAAACAAGAGACCCAGTACTTC | CASSSRRSKQETQYF
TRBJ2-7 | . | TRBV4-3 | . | TGCGCCAGCAGCCCCGACAGGCCCGGGAAGGACGAGCAGTACTTC | CASSPDRPGKDEQYF
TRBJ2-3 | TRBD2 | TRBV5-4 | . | TGTGCCAGCAGCCCAACCGGGACTAGCGGGGCGAGGGGCACAGATACGCAGTATTTT | CASSPTGTSGARGTDTQYF
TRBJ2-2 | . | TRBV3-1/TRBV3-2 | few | TGTGCCAGCAGCCCAATGGGGCCCGGGGAGCTGTTTTTT | CASSPMGPGELFF
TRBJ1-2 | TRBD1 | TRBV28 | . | TGTGCCAGCAGTTCAGGACAGGGGGCAGGAGGCTATGGCTACACCTTC | CASSSGQGAGGYGYTF
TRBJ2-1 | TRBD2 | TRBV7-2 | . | TGTGCCAGCAAGGTAGCGGGGGGGCCGGGTGAGCAGTTCTTC | CASKVAGGPGEQFF
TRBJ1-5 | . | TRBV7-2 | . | TGTGCCAGCAGCCCCGAGGGTGGGTCCCAGCATTTT | CASSPEGGSQHF
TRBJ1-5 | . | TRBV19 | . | TGTGCCAGTAGTCACAGCGGTAGCAATCAGCCCCAGCATTTT | CASSHSGSNQPQHF